This is a list of T cell receptor beta chains from one sample in a study of blood T cell repertoires in COVID-19. This table comes from immunoSEQ multiplex PCR, and its TCRdb copy is limited to in-frame clones, with some not included. This sample has some 87,000 clones; 78% occur once, and the top ten carry more than 15%. Sequenced sample: peripheral blood. The receptors stem from a human donor in a cohort sampled during active COVID-19. The CDR3 runs from the conserved cysteine through the conserved F or W. D genes are given only for firm matches. The size entry is marked missing in some rows and otherwise reads once, few, many or a size class.

d_call	v_call	clone_size	j_call	cdr3_nt	cdr3_aa
-	TRBV27	few	TRBJ1-1	TGTGCCAGCAGTCCGCGGACACCTTTGAACACTGAAGCTTTCTTT	CASSPRTPLNTEAFF
-	TRBV6-5	-	TRBJ1-6	TGTGCCAGCACCCAGAATAATTCACCCCTCCACTTT	CASTQNNSPLHF
TRBD1	TRBV28	-	TRBJ2-3	TGTGCCAGCAGTTTGAGGGGGCGAGGAACAGATACGCAGTATTTT	CASSLRGRGTDTQYF
TRBD2	TRBV13	-	TRBJ2-5	TGTGCCAGCGCCCAGTTAGCGGGGGAGCGAGAGACCCAGTACTTC	CASAQLAGERETQYF
-	TRBV7-8	once	TRBJ2-6	TGTGCCAGCAGCGATCCTTACTATATTTCTTCTGGGGCCAACGTCCTGACTTTC	CASSDPYYISSGANVLTF
TRBD2	TRBV6-2/TRBV6-3	-	TRBJ2-3	TGTGCCAGCAGTCCCCGGCTAGCGGGCCCCGGGGATACGCAGTATTTT	CASSPRLAGPGDTQYF
-	TRBV6-1	-	TRBJ1-4	TGTGCCAGCAGTGAGGTTCCAGGGATTAGTGAAAAACTGTTTTTT	CASSEVPGISEKLFF
TRBD1	TRBV6-2/TRBV6-3	-	TRBJ1-1	TGTGCCAGCAGTACTCCAGGGGGCCCTCCCCCCATTGAAGCTTTCTTT	CASSTPGGPPPIEAFF
TRBD1	TRBV6-1	-	TRBJ1-2	TGTGCCAGCAGTGAAGTGGGGGGACAGGGGCTCTTC	CASSEVGGQGLF
TRBD2	TRBV7-9	-	TRBJ2-3	TGTGCCAGCAGCGTGGGGAGCGGGGGGGCCAAAGATACGCAGTATTTT	CASSVGSGGAKDTQYF
TRBD1	TRBV7-2	-	TRBJ1-2	TGTGCCAGCAACCAGGGGGACTATGGCTACACCTTC	CASNQGDYGYTF
TRBD2	TRBV4-1	-	TRBJ2-1	TGCGCCAGCAGCCAACAGACTAGCGGGAGATTGGATGAGCAGTTCTTC	CASSQQTSGRLDEQFF
TRBD2	TRBV2	-	TRBJ2-5	TGTGCCAGCAAAAGCTGGGGGACTAGCGGGAGGGAGACCCAGTACTTC	CASKSWGTSGRETQYF
-	TRBV3-1/TRBV3-2	once	TRBJ1-2	TGTGCCAGCAGCCAAGTAGGGGATCACTATGGCTACACCTTC	CASSQVGDHYGYTF
-	TRBV5-5	-	TRBJ1-2	TGTGCCAGCAGCTTCTGGGGAGGGGCGGATGGCTACACCTTC	CASSFWGGADGYTF
TRBD2	TRBV28	-	TRBJ2-7	TGTGCCAGTAGGACGGGGGGGCGGGAGCAGTACTTC	CASRTGGREQYF
TRBD1	TRBV27	-	TRBJ2-2	TGTGCCAGCAGTTTTACAGGGGCGCACACCGGGGAGCTGTTTTTT	CASSFTGAHTGELFF
-	TRBV5-1	-	TRBJ2-2	TGCGCCAGCAGCTTGGGTGCAGGCGCCACGAACACCGGGGAGCTGTTTTTT	CASSLGAGATNTGELFF
TRBD1	TRBV6-6	-	TRBJ1-1	TGTGCCAGCAGTTACTCGACAGGGGGCACTGAAGCTTTCTTT	CASSYSTGGTEAFF
TRBD1	TRBV27	-	TRBJ2-7	TGTGCCAGCAGTTTCCGGACAGGGTCCGATTTTCCCTACGAGCAGTACTTC	CASSFRTGSDFPYEQYF
TRBD1	TRBV9	-	TRBJ2-2	TGTGCCAGCAGCGTAGCGGGACAGGGGGCCGGGGAGCTGTTTTTT	CASSVAGQGAGELFF
-	TRBV19	-	TRBJ1-1	TGTGCCAGTAGTATAGCCGCGGGGCTAATGAACACTGAAGCTTTCTTT	CASSIAAGLMNTEAFF
-	TRBV9	-	TRBJ1-1	TGTGCCAGCAGCGAGACAGGGAACACTGAAGCTTTCTTT	CASSETGNTEAFF
TRBD2	TRBV5-1	-	TRBJ2-1	TGCGCCAGCAGCCCGACTAGCGGGAGTTGGGCTGAGCAGTTCTTC	CASSPTSGSWAEQFF
-	TRBV27	few	TRBJ1-1	TGTGCCAGCAGTCCGGACAGAGGCACTGAAGCTTTCTTT	CASSPDRGTEAFF
-	TRBV6-5	few	TRBJ2-3	TGTGCCAGCAGTTACGACACAGGGACGGATACGCAGTATTTT	CASSYDTGTDTQYF
TRBD1	TRBV29-1	-	TRBJ1-2	TGCAGCGTTGATGACAGGGGGCTTAACTATGGCTACACCTTC	CSVDDRGLNYGYTF
TRBD2	TRBV6-2/TRBV6-3	-	TRBJ2-1	TGTGCCAGCAGTTCCTATCTAGCGGGAGGGGCCAATGAGCAGTTCTTC	CASSSYLAGGANEQFF
TRBD1	TRBV5-6	-	TRBJ1-1	TGTGCCAGCAGCTTGTCGACAGGGGGAAACACTGAAGCTTTCTTT	CASSLSTGGNTEAFF
-	TRBV18	few	TRBJ1-5	TGTGCCAGCTCACTCTCGGGATGGGAGAATCAGCCCCAGCATTTT	CASSLSGWENQPQHF
-	TRBV7-9	-	TRBJ1-2	TGTGCCAGCAGCCCCGGACAGAACTATGGCTACACCTTC	CASSPGQNYGYTF
TRBD1	TRBV9	-	TRBJ2-1	TGTGCCAGCAGCCCAGCCGGGACAGACAATGAGCAGTTCTTC	CASSPAGTDNEQFF
-	TRBV30	-	TRBJ2-2	TGTGCCTGGATGACAGTTCTTGGTCGGGCCGGGGAGCTGTTTTTT	CAWMTVLGRAGELFF
TRBD1	TRBV5-4	-	TRBJ2-2	TGTGCCAGCAGCTCAGGACAGGGTTACACCGGGGAGCTGTTTTTT	CASSSGQGYTGELFF
-	TRBV6-6	-	TRBJ1-2	TGTGCCAGCAGCTCGGGTGGCTACACCTTC	CASSSGGYTF
TRBD1	TRBV27	-	TRBJ2-1	TGTGCCAGCAGCTTAGGACAGGGCTACTACAATGAGCAGTTCTTC	CASSLGQGYYNEQFF
TRBD2	TRBV2	once	TRBJ2-1	TGTGCCAGCAGTGATCGAGGGCTAGCGGGAGGCCTCAATGAGCAGTTCTTC	CASSDRGLAGGLNEQFF
-	TRBV19	-	TRBJ1-6	TGTGCCAGTACCATTAGTGGTTCACCCCTCCACTTT	CASTISGSPLHF
-	TRBV30	once	TRBJ2-3	TGTGCCTTACAGCACCGCAAGGATACGCAGTATTTT	CALQHRKDTQYF
-	TRBV5-4	-	TRBJ2-7	TGTGCCAGCAGCTTCGACATTTCCTACGAGCAGTACTTC	CASSFDISYEQYF
TRBD1	TRBV7-2	few	TRBJ1-6	TGTGCCAGCAGCTTATATAGCCAGGGGGCGCGGCTCTCACCCCTCCACTTT	CASSLYSQGARLSPLHF
TRBD1	TRBV7-9	-	TRBJ1-5	TGTGCCAGCAGCCCACCGGGACAGGCTCATCAGCCCCAGCATTTT	CASSPPGQAHQPQHF
-	TRBV6-1	-	TRBJ1-6	TGTGCCAGCAGTGAAGGGGCTGCGGGGGCTGGGAATTCACCCCTCCACTTT	CASSEGAAGAGNSPLHF
TRBD1	TRBV12-3/TRBV12-4	-	TRBJ1-2	TGTGCCAGCAGCCAAGACAGGGGTTATGGCTACACCTTC	CASSQDRGYGYTF